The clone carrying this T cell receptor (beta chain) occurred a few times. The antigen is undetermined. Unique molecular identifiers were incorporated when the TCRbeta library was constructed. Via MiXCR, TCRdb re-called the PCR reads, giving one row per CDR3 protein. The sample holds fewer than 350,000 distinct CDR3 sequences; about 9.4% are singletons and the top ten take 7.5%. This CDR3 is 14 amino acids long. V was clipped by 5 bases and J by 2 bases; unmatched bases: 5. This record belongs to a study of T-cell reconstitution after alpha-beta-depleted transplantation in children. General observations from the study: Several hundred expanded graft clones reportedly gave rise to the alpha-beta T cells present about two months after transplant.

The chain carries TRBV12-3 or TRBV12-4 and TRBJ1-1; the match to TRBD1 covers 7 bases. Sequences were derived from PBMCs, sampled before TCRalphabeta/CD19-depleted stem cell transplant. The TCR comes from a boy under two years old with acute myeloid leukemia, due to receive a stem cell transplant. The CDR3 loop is CASSVGTVNTEAFF. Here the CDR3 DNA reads TGTGCCAGCAGTGTAGGGACAGTAAACACTGAAGCTTTCTTT.